These T cell receptor beta chains were read from a single sample in a study of cytomegalovirus exposure and HLA in healthy donors. Using immunoSEQ multiplex PCR, the repertoire was profiled, and TCRdb retains in-frame clones only, with some absent. Of tens of thousands of clones in the sample, around two thirds were seen once. The sample consisted of PBMCs. The source is a woman aged 55-70 years in good health and CMV-seropositive. Both conserved end residues are part of each CDR3. The D gene is left open where the match is weak. Clone size is stated in some rows and not others, as once, few, many or a class when expanded.

J gene | D gene | clone size | V gene | CDR3 DNA | CDR3 protein
TRBJ1-2 | TRBD1 | - | TRBV27 | TGTGCCAGCAGTTTACAGGGGGACTATGGCTACACCTTC | CASSLQGDYGYTF
TRBJ2-7 | TRBD1 | - | TRBV7-2 | TGTGCCAGCAGCTACGACAGGGACCCCTCCTACGAGCAGTACTTC | CASSYDRDPSYEQYF
TRBJ1-5 | TRBD1 | - | TRBV4-3 | TGCGCCAGCAGCCAAGATATCGCAGGGGGCTTGGTACAGCCCCAGCATTTT | CASSQDIAGGLVQPQHF
TRBJ1-6 | - | - | TRBV10-3 | TGTGCCATCAGTGAGTCGCTGCCCAGTAATTTCTATAATTCACCCCTCCACTTT | CAISESLPSNFYNSPLHF
TRBJ1-1 | - | - | TRBV7-2 | TGTGCCAGCAGCATCATGAACACTGAAGCTTTCTTT | CASSIMNTEAFF
TRBJ2-2 | TRBD2 | - | TRBV2 | TGTGCCAGCAGCCCCCCCCGGGGGGGGACCGGGGAGCTGTTTTTT | CASSPPRGGTGELFF
TRBJ1-1 | TRBD1 | - | TRBV6-6 | TGTGCCAGCAGTTACGGGACAGGGAGTGAAGCTTTCTTT | CASSYGTGSEAFF
TRBJ2-7 | TRBD1 | - | TRBV7-9 | TGTGCCAGCAGCCGGGACAGCACCTACGAGCAGTACTTC | CASSRDSTYEQYF
TRBJ2-3 | - | few | TRBV7-9 | TGTGCCAGCAGTCCGGGACACAGCACAGATACGCAGTATTTT | CASSPGHSTDTQYF
TRBJ2-3 | TRBD2 | - | TRBV10-3 | TGTGCCATTCAGCGGGGGGGTAGCACAGATACGCAGTATTTT | CAIQRGGSTDTQYF
TRBJ1-2 | TRBD1 | - | TRBV10-3 | TGTGCCATCAGTGGATCGGGACAGGGAAAGGGCTACACCTTC | CAISGSGQGKGYTF
TRBJ1-3 | - | - | TRBV7-2 | TGTGCCAGCAGCTTCTTTGGGAGTCCTGGAAACACCATATATTTT | CASSFFGSPGNTIYF
TRBJ1-2 | TRBD1 | few | TRBV28 | TGTGCCAGCAGTTTACTGGGACCCGGGACAGGGGTACCTAAGGGAGGCTACACCTTC | CASSLLGPGTGVPKGGYTF
TRBJ1-4 | - | - | TRBV6-5 | TGTGCCAGCAGTTATATGGAAAAACTGTTTTTT | CASSYMEKLFF
TRBJ2-7 | - | - | TRBV7-9 | TGTGCCAGCATCTACGGGGGTCAAAATTCCTACGAGCAGTACTTC | CASIYGGQNSYEQYF
TRBJ1-1 | TRBD1 | - | TRBV6-5 | TGTGCCAGCAGTTACTCGACAGGGAGTTTTGACGCTTTCTTT | CASSYSTGSFDAFF
TRBJ1-1 | - | few | TRBV4-3 | TGCGCCAGCAGCCAGCTAGGGGGGAACACTGAAGCTTTCTTT | CASSQLGGNTEAFF
TRBJ1-2 | - | - | TRBV27 | TGTGCCGGTAGTTCCCCCAGGGTTAACTATGGCTACACCTTC | CAGSSPRVNYGYTF
TRBJ2-3 | - | few | TRBV5-1 | TGCGCCAGCAGCGCGGGACCCACCGAGGATACGCAGTATTTT | CASSAGPTEDTQYF
TRBJ2-5 | TRBD1 | - | TRBV5-6 | TGTGCCAGCAGCCGGGACAGACAAGAGACCCAGTACTTC | CASSRDRQETQYF
TRBJ2-2 | - | - | TRBV5-1 | TGCGCCAGCAGCTTAACGGGACAGAACACCGGGGAGCTGTTTTTT | CASSLTGQNTGELFF
TRBJ2-7 | - | - | TRBV2 | TGTGCCAGCACCGGGGGTACATCCTACGAGCAGTACTTC | CASTGGTSYEQYF
TRBJ1-4 | - | - | TRBV19 | TGTGCCAGTAGTATAATGACAGCGGAAAAACTGTTTTTT | CASSIMTAEKLFF
TRBJ2-1 | TRBD1 | - | TRBV2 | TGTGCCAGCAGTTGGACAGGGATTAACAATGAGCAGTTCTTC | CASSWTGINNEQFF
TRBJ1-1 | TRBD1 | - | TRBV9 | TGTGCCAGCAGCGTCCAGGGACAGGGAACTGAAGCTTTCTTT | CASSVQGQGTEAFF
TRBJ2-2 | - | - | TRBV4-3 | TGCGCCAGCAGCTGGCAGGAACTTACCGGGGAGCTGTTTTTT | CASSWQELTGELFF
TRBJ2-2 | TRBD2 | - | TRBV7-7 | TGTGCTAGCAGCCATCTAGCGGGGGGCCTTATCGGAGAGCTGTTTTTT | CASSHLAGGLIGELFF
TRBJ1-2 | - | - | TRBV7-2 | TGTGCCAGCAGCTTAGGGTCAGGTCCTGGCTACACCTTC | CASSLGSGPGYTF
TRBJ1-2 | - | - | TRBV6-5 | TGTGCCAGCAGTTTGGCTCTTCAGGCTAACTATGGCTACACCTTC | CASSLALQANYGYTF
TRBJ2-7 | - | few | TRBV10-3 | TGTGCCATCAGTGAGTCAGCCCCTTTGGACGAGCAGTACTTC | CAISESAPLDEQYF
TRBJ2-1 | - | - | TRBV7-9 | TGTGCCAGCAGCTTAGAGGGGCCAGGGGGGAATCGGTTCTTC | CASSLEGPGGNRFF
TRBJ2-7 | TRBD1 | - | TRBV4-1 | TGCGCCAGCAGCCGGTCGGAAGACAGGGCCTACGAGCAGTACTTC | CASSRSEDRAYEQYF
TRBJ2-3 | - | few | TRBV21-1 | TGTGCCAGCAGCAATATAGCGGGGGGACGCGATACGCAGTATTTT | CASSNIAGGRDTQYF
TRBJ1-1 | - | - | TRBV11-2 | TGTGCCAGCAGCTCAGGCAGGGCCACGCTTTTAGACACTGAAGCTTTCTTT | CASSSGRATLLDTEAFF
TRBJ1-2 | TRBD1 | - | TRBV5-1 | TGCGCCAGCAGCTATGACAGGGCCTACTATGGCTACACCTTC | CASSYDRAYYGYTF
TRBJ2-5 | TRBD1 | - | TRBV4-1 | TGCGCCAGCAGCCATGGGACAGGGAGGGAGGAGACCCAGTACTTC | CASSHGTGREETQYF
TRBJ2-5 | TRBD1 | - | TRBV6-6 | TGTGCCAGCAGTCCCCGGGACAGGGGGCTAGAGACCCAGTACTTC | CASSPRDRGLETQYF
TRBJ1-5 | - | once | TRBV5-8 | TGTGCCAGCAGTCTACAGGGTTATAGCAATCAGCCCCAGCATTTT | CASSLQGYSNQPQHF
TRBJ2-7 | - | - | TRBV5-4 | TGTGCCAGCACCTTCCCCAACGAGCAGTACTTC | CASTFPNEQYF
TRBJ2-3 | TRBD1 | few | TRBV5-1 | TGCGCCAGCACCCCGGGACAGGGACGTAGTGGGAATACGCAGTATTTT | CASTPGQGRSGNTQYF
TRBJ1-1 | - | once | TRBV2 | TGTGCCAGCAGCCGATCCTCGGGGGACACTGAAGCTTTCTTT | CASSRSSGDTEAFF
TRBJ1-2 | - | - | TRBV7-9 | TGTGCCAGCAGCCCGCACCAGTTGGGCTACACCTTC | CASSPHQLGYTF
TRBJ1-2 | TRBD1 | - | TRBV5-6 | TGTGCCAGCAGCTCCCCTGACAGGGAAGGCTACACCTTC | CASSSPDREGYTF